These T cell receptor beta chains were read from a single sample in a study of blood T cell repertoires in COVID-19. The method was immunoSEQ multiplex PCR; TCRdb's version includes in-frame clones alone and lacks a portion of them. This table has over 250,000 clones, around 92% appearing once. The sequenced material came from peripheral blood. The receptors shown here come from a person under 35 with COVID-19, enrolled during active disease. Both conserved end residues are part of each CDR3. A D gene is named only where the DNA matches it firmly. Clone size appears in some rows only: once, few, many, or a class for an expanded clone.

J gene | V gene | CDR3 length | D gene | clone size | CDR3 DNA | CDR3 protein
TRBJ2-7 | TRBV7-9 | 16 | TRBD2 | NA | TGTGCCAGCAGCCCTACGGGAGGCGGCGATCCCTACGAGCAGTACTTC | CASSPTGGGDPYEQYF
TRBJ2-7 | TRBV6-5 | 13 | NA | NA | TGTGCCAGCAGTTTAAACAGAGCCTACGAGCAGTACTTC | CASSLNRAYEQYF
TRBJ2-3 | TRBV5-4 | 15 | NA | NA | TGTGCCAGCAGCCCATGGAGAGGCCCGAGAGATACGCAGTATTTT | CASSPWRGPRDTQYF
TRBJ1-2 | TRBV5-1 | 17 | NA | NA | TGCGCCAGCAGCTTGAGTTATCAGGCCCTATCTAACTATGGCTACACCTTC | CASSLSYQALSNYGYTF
TRBJ2-5 | TRBV2 | 12 | NA | once | TGTGCCAGCAACGGGAGAGGAGAGACCCAGTACTTC | CASNGRGETQYF
TRBJ2-5 | TRBV6-5 | 14 | TRBD2 | NA | TGTGCCAGCAGTCCCGGGACTAGCCTGGAGACCCAGTACTTC | CASSPGTSLETQYF
TRBJ2-5 | TRBV28 | 16 | TRBD1 | NA | TGTGCCAGCAGTGAACCGGGACAGGCCTCCCAAGAGACCCAGTACTTC | CASSEPGQASQETQYF
TRBJ2-7 | TRBV5-5 | 14 | TRBD1 | NA | TGTGCCAGCAGCTTGGGCAGGGGGTCCCACGAGCAGTACTTC | CASSLGRGSHEQYF
TRBJ1-5 | TRBV19 | 16 | TRBD1 | NA | TGTGCCAGTAGTATGGACAGGGGAAGGGGCAATCAGCCCCAGCATTTT | CASSMDRGRGNQPQHF
TRBJ2-1 | TRBV19 | 14 | TRBD2 | NA | TGTGCCAGTACCCCTAGCGGGACCTACAATGAGCAGTTCTTC | CASTPSGTYNEQFF
TRBJ2-5 | TRBV3-1/TRBV3-2 | 14 | TRBD1 | NA | TGTGCCAGCAGCCAGACAGGGGGCGACGAGACCCAGTACTTC | CASSQTGGDETQYF
TRBJ2-7 | TRBV4-1 | 15 | NA | NA | TGCGCCAGCAGCCAAGCGACAGCGAGCTCCTACGAGCAGTACTTC | CASSQATASSYEQYF
TRBJ2-5 | TRBV9 | 14 | NA | once | TGTGCCAGCAGCACAGGACTTGCGGGGGAGACCCAGTACTTC | CASSTGLAGETQYF
TRBJ1-6 | TRBV11-2 | 16 | NA | NA | TGTGCCAGCAGCCCGTGGGGGGGAGAGTACGGTTCACCCCTCCACTTT | CASSPWGGEYGSPLHF
TRBJ2-7 | TRBV6-5 | 14 | NA | NA | TGTGCCAGCAGCCCGACATTCTTGGCCTACGAGCAGTACTTC | CASSPTFLAYEQYF
TRBJ2-7 | TRBV24-1 | 14 | TRBD1 | NA | TGTGCCACCAGAGATATACGACAGGGGAACGAGCAGTACTTC | CATRDIRQGNEQYF
TRBJ1-5 | TRBV2 | 13 | TRBD1 | NA | TGTGCCAGCTCCGGGACAGGGTATCAGCCCCAGCATTTT | CASSGTGYQPQHF
TRBJ2-5 | TRBV13 | 13 | NA | NA | TGTGCCAGCAGCTTGCCAGGGAAAGAGACCCAGTACTTC | CASSLPGKETQYF
TRBJ2-7 | TRBV27 | 14 | TRBD2 | NA | TGTGCCAGCAGGATGGGACTATCTAGGGGCGAGCAGTACTTC | CASRMGLSRGEQYF
TRBJ2-7 | TRBV12-3/TRBV12-4 | 12 | TRBD1 | NA | TGTGCCAGCAGTTGGGACAGGGGGCTCGAGTACTTC | CASSWDRGLEYF
TRBJ2-3 | TRBV9 | 16 | TRBD2 | NA | TGTGCCAGCAGCGCTCGGACTAGCGGTAGCACAGATACGCAGTATTTT | CASSARTSGSTDTQYF
TRBJ2-5 | TRBV9 | 12 | NA | NA | TGTGCCAGCAGCGTAGCAGGGGAGACCCAGTACTTC | CASSVAGETQYF
TRBJ2-1 | TRBV6-5 | 14 | NA | NA | TGTGCCAGCGGCCACCCACAGCGGGACAATGAGCAGTTCTTC | CASGHPQRDNEQFF
TRBJ2-7 | TRBV6-5 | 13 | TRBD1 | NA | TGTGCCAGCGGGGACAGGGGCTCCTACGAGCAGTACTTC | CASGDRGSYEQYF
TRBJ2-3 | TRBV9 | 15 | TRBD1 | many | TGTGCCAGCAGCGAAGGGACAGGGACCGTTGATACGCAGTATTTT | CASSEGTGTVDTQYF
TRBJ2-7 | TRBV19 | 15 | TRBD2 | NA | TGTGCCAGTAGGACTAGCGGGGACGAAACCTACGAGCAGTACTTC | CASRTSGDETYEQYF
TRBJ2-2 | TRBV5-4 | 13 | TRBD2 | NA | TGTGCCAGCAGCTCGGGAGGGCCCGGGGAGCTGTTTTTT | CASSSGGPGELFF
TRBJ2-2 | TRBV24-1 | 15 | TRBD2 | NA | TGTGCCACCAGCACTAGCGGGAGTTACACCGGGGAGCTGTTTTTT | CATSTSGSYTGELFF
TRBJ2-5 | TRBV7-9 | 13 | NA | NA | TGTGCCAGCAGCCCGAGACAGCAAGAGACCCAGTACTTC | CASSPRQQETQYF
TRBJ2-1 | TRBV7-9 | 16 | TRBD2 | NA | TGTGCCAGCAGCCTCCCTATAGCGGGTGTCAACAATGAGCAGTTCTTC | CASSLPIAGVNNEQFF
TRBJ2-3 | TRBV19 | 16 | TRBD2 | NA | TGTGCCAGTAGTATAGACCTAGCGGGAGGCACAGATACGCAGTATTTT | CASSIDLAGGTDTQYF
TRBJ1-4 | TRBV7-2 | 13 | NA | NA | TGTGCCAGCAGCTTAATGTTTAGTGAAAAACTGTTTTTT | CASSLMFSEKLFF
TRBJ1-2 | TRBV12-3/TRBV12-4 | 13 | NA | once | TGTGCCACTGGGGAGGGGGGGACCTATGGCTACACCTTC | CATGEGGTYGYTF
TRBJ2-2 | TRBV4-1 | 15 | NA | NA | TGCGCCAGCAGCGAAGCTACTTTGGTATCCGGGGAGCTGTTTTTT | CASSEATLVSGELFF
TRBJ2-5 | TRBV10-1 | 14 | NA | once | TGCGCCAGCAGTGAGTCTATGTTCCCCGGGACCCAGTACTTC | CASSESMFPGTQYF
TRBJ1-4 | TRBV11-2 | 15 | NA | few | TGTGCCAGCAGCTCGGACTTGGCCAAGACTGAAAAACTGTTTTTT | CASSSDLAKTEKLFF
TRBJ2-3 | TRBV6-5 | 14 | NA | NA | TGTGCCAGCAGTTACTCGCGCATCACAGATACGCAGTATTTT | CASSYSRITDTQYF
TRBJ2-3 | TRBV3-1/TRBV3-2 | 11 | NA | NA | TGTGCCAGCAGCTCTTCGGATACGCAGTATTTT | CASSSSDTQYF
TRBJ2-1 | TRBV4-2 | 19 | TRBD2 | NA | TGTGCCAGCAGCCAAGATAATCTGCTAGCGGGGTCGATCTACAATGAGCAGTTCTTC | CASSQDNLLAGSIYNEQFF
TRBJ1-4 | TRBV2 | 16 | TRBD1 | NA | TGTGCCAGCAGTTACTATACGGGACAGGGGGATGAAAAACTGTTTTTT | CASSYYTGQGDEKLFF
TRBJ1-5 | TRBV10-1 | 17 | NA | NA | TGCGCCAGCAGTGAACTCTTCCCCTCGGGGAGCAATCAGCCCCAGCATTTT | CASSELFPSGSNQPQHF
TRBJ1-3 | TRBV3-1/TRBV3-2 | 12 | NA | NA | TGTGCCAGCAGCCTGACAGAGAACACCATATATTTT | CASSLTENTIYF
TRBJ2-1 | TRBV5-1 | 14 | TRBD2 | NA | TGCGCCAGCAGCCGGACTAGCGACTACAATGAGCAGTTCTTC | CASSRTSDYNEQFF